A single sample gave rise to the 29 T cell receptor beta chains below, sequenced in a study of blood T cell repertoires in COVID-19. Repertoires were generated with immunoSEQ multiplex PCR, while TCRdb's copy carries only in-frame clones and drops some. The repertoire has about 150,000 clones, around nine tenths of them found once; the top ten carry about 2.5%. Sequences were obtained from peripheral blood. The receptors here all came from a woman aged 70-85 years with acute or convalescent COVID-19.

V usage is TRBV27 and J usage is TRBJ2-1, with 11 bases identical to TRBD2. The CDR3 totals 16 residues. The germline V gene encodes CDR1 MNHEY and CDR2 SMNVEV (reference sequence). After removal of 6 bases from V and 5 bases from J, the junction contained 9 bases not matched to a gene. This CDR3 is CASRTLGLAENNEQFF. The CDR3 DNA reads TGTGCCAGCAGAACCTTGGGACTAGCGGAGAACAATGAGCAGTTCTTC.

The genes are TRBV6-5 and TRBJ2-1; TRBD2 matches at 7 bases. The CDR3 contains 15 residues. J was trimmed by 0 bases and V by 6 bases; bases with no gene match: 5. CDR1 and CDR2 (germline): MNHEY, SVGAGI. The CDR3 spells CASRKTSFSYNEQFF. DNA for the CDR3: TGTGCCAGCAGAAAGACTAGCTTCTCCTACAATGAGCAGTTCTTC.

This clone has just a few counts. This sequence joins TRBV5-4 and TRBJ2-7; a weak D match, TRBD1 (5 bases). The germline gives CDR1 SGHNT, CDR2 YYREEE (reference sequence). The V gene lost 0 bases and the J gene lost 2 bases, with 12 bases spanning the gap. The CDR3 extends over 15 amino acids. The CDR3 region is CASSLAGRNAYEQYF. DNA of the CDR3: TGTGCCAGCAGCTTGGCAGGGCGAAATGCCTACGAGCAGTACTTC.

V usage is TRBV7-9 and J usage is TRBJ1-2, with D maybe TRBD1 (6 bases). Germline CDR1 is SEHNR and CDR2 is FQNEAQ (reference sequence). V lost 3 bases, J lost 8 bases, and 16 bases lay in between. This CDR3 contains 14 residues. CDR3 region: CASSLGALVQGYTF. As DNA, the CDR3 is TGTGCCAGCAGCTTGGGGGCGCTGGTACAGGGCTACACCTTC.

The CDR3, as DNA: TGTGCCAGCAGCTCAAAGGGGGGGCCCTACAATGAGCAGTTCTTC. Protein sequence: CASSSKGGPYNEQFF. J is TRBJ2-1 and V is TRBV7-2, with D tentatively TRBD2 (7 bases). The CDR3 covers 15 residues. The V end was cut by 4 bases, the J end by 2 bases, with 12 bases between. Per germline, CDR1 SGHTA and CDR2 FQGNSA. Combining the CDR3 with reference TRBV7-2 and TRBJ2-1 gives the whole variable domain GAGVSQSPSNKVTEKGKDVELRCDPISGHTALYWYRQSLGQGLEFLIYFQGNSAPDKSGLPSDRFSAERTGGSVSTLTIQRTQQEDSAVYLCASSSKGGPYNEQFFGPGTRLTVL.

This clone was counted only a few times. This sample also contains other DNA sequences that code for the same CDR3. V usage is TRBV28 and J usage is TRBJ1-3, with a weak D call TRBD1 (5 bases). Trimming removed 4 bases from V and 2 bases from J, with 12 bases in between. This CDR3 contains 15 residues. The germline CDR1 and CDR2 sequences are MDHEN and SYDVKM. CDR3 in amino acids: CASSSPGGAGNTIYF. In DNA form, the CDR3 reads TGTGCCAGCAGTTCACCCGGGGGTGCTGGAAACACCATATATTTT.

The chain combines TRBV7-9 with TRBJ1-2; 7 nucleotides agree with TRBD1. Germline trimming cut 5 bases from V and 5 bases from J; bases unmatched to any gene: 8. Germline-derived CDR1 and CDR2 are SEHNR and FQNEAQ (reference sequence). This CDR3 is built from 14 residues. The CDR3 reads CASSTLTGVYGYTF. CDR3 in DNA: TGTGCCAGCAGCACCCTAACAGGGGTTTATGGCTACACCTTC.

The V gene is TRBV5-1, the J gene TRBJ2-2, with D unresolved. The CDR3 extends over 17 amino acids. The V gene lost 5 bases and the J gene lost 1 base, with 18 bases spanning the gap. Germline V lookup: CDR1 SGHRS, CDR2 YFSETQ. In nucleotides, the CDR3 is TGCGCCAGCAGGTCGTTCGTTACACAACAGAACACCGGGGAGCTGTTTTTT. Translation: CASRSFVTQQNTGELFF.

The genes are TRBV5-5 and TRBJ1-2; tentatively, D is TRBD1 (5 bases). Germline values: CDR1 SGHKS, CDR2 YYEKEE (reference sequence). Between the trimmed V and J ends, which lost 7 bases and 4 bases, there was a span of 17 bases. The CDR3 length is 14 residues. In nucleotides, the CDR3 is TGTGCCAGCGGCAATCAGGGCCCCATCTATGGCTACACCTTC. This codes for CASGNQGPIYGYTF.

The chain combines TRBV11-1 with TRBJ2-7; TRBD1 aligns across 9 bases. V lost 5 bases, J lost 6 bases, and 8 bases stayed unmatched. The germline V gene encodes CDR1 SGHAT and CDR2 FQDESV (reference sequence). This CDR3 has 14 residues. In DNA form, the CDR3 reads TGTGCCAGCAGCCCGCGGACAGGGGAACTCGAGCAGTACTTC. This sequence encodes CASSPRTGELEQYF.

This chain joins TRBV4-3 and TRBJ1-6, with TRBD1 as a possible D gene (6 bases). Looked up from germline, CDR1 is LGHNA and CDR2 is YSLEER. V was pared by 3 bases and J by 9 bases, with 15 bases between. The length of the CDR3 is 15 residues. CDR3 loop: CASSHLDRRSSPLHF. The CDR3 DNA follows: TGCGCCAGCAGCCACCTCGACAGGAGGAGTTCACCCCTCCACTTT.

The table lists this clone with a few counts. The rearrangement joins TRBV4-3 to TRBJ2-3; 12 nucleotides agree with TRBD1. The CDR3 totals 15 residues. CDR1 is LGHNA and CDR2 is YSLEER in the germline V gene. J lost 5 bases, V lost 3 bases, and 3 bases had no gene match. The CDR3 reads CASSHGDRGLDTQYF. DNA of the CDR3: TGCGCCAGCAGCCACGGGGACAGGGGGCTAGATACGCAGTATTTT.

The chain uses TRBV5-8 and TRBJ2-3; TRBD1 matches 7 bases. The V gene's germline CDR1 is SGHTS and CDR2 YDEGEE. The V segment lost 4 bases and the J segment 2 bases; nucleotides outside the gene matches: 7. The CDR3 covers 15 residues. CDR3 sequence reads: CASSPRTGFTDTQYF. The CDR3 DNA is TGTGCCAGCAGCCCACGGACAGGATTCACAGATACGCAGTATTTT.

V and J are TRBV19 and TRBJ1-2; 9 nucleotides agree with TRBD1. This CDR3 has 14 residues. Germline V gene sequence: CDR1 LNHDA, CDR2 SQIVND (reference sequence). V gave up 9 bases and J gave up 5 bases; unmatched junction bases: 10. The CDR3 loop reads CASKRLGTGYGYTF. For the CDR3, the DNA is TGTGCCAGCAAACGTCTCGGGACAGGGTATGGCTACACCTTC.

The chain couples TRBV6-2 or TRBV6-3 to TRBJ1-2, with a weak D call TRBD1 (5 bases). Trimming stripped 2 bases from V and 8 bases from J, with 9 bases between. This CDR3 is 12 amino acids long. The germline V gene has CDR1 MNHEY and CDR2 SVGEGT. CDR3 sequence (DNA): TGTGCCAGCAGTTACGGGGCAGGGGGCTACACCTTC. As protein: CASSYGAGGYTF.

J is TRBJ1-5 and V is TRBV21-1. TRBV21-1 is marked as a pseudogene. This CDR3 region has 17 residues. The CDR3, as DNA: TGTGCCAGCAGCAAAGCATTGGGAGACGCCCTAGATCAGCCCCAGCATTTT. Translating gives CASSKALGDALDQPQHF.

The rearrangement links TRBV6-6 to TRBJ2-1, with a tentative D call TRBD2 (6 bases). The V and J ends lost 8 bases and 3 bases respectively, with 11 bases between them. Germline CDR1 reads MNHNY; CDR2 reads SVGAGI (reference sequence). The CDR3 length is 13 residues. CDR3 in amino acids: CASGGANYNEQFF. The CDR3 nucleotides are TGTGCCAGCGGCGGGGCGAACTACAATGAGCAGTTCTTC.

The rearrangement links TRBV10-1 to TRBJ1-2, with D perhaps TRBD1 (5 bases). The CDR3 sequence is 16 residues long. The germline V and J ends were trimmed by 4 bases and 1 base, with 16 bases remaining between them. Germline V gene data show CDR1 as WNHNN and CDR2 as SYGVQD (reference sequence). CDR3 DNA sequence: TGCGCCAGCAGTGCACCTTGGGGCTTATTTAACTATGGCTACACCTTC. Translated, it gives CASSAPWGLFNYGYTF.

The CDR3: CASSAGTSYEQYF. The CDR3 DNA reads as TGTGCCAGCAGCGCCGGGACTAGCTACGAGCAGTACTTC. J is TRBJ2-7 and V is TRBV13; TRBD2 matches 8 bases. The CDR3 covers 13 residues. The V segment lost 5 bases and the J segment 3 bases; nucleotides outside the gene matches: 3. Germline CDR1 PRHDT, CDR2 FYEKMQ (reference sequence).

This chain joins TRBV28 and TRBJ1-2; TRBD1 matches at 7 bases. The CDR3 contains 13 residues. Germline assignment: CDR1 MDHEN and CDR2 SYDVKM. V shed 6 bases and J 8 bases; nucleotides not matched to a gene: 9. CDR3 in amino acids: CASSPPTGSGYTF. CDR3 nucleotide sequence: TGTGCCAGCAGCCCCCCGACAGGGAGCGGCTACACCTTC.

The V gene is TRBV28, the J gene TRBJ2-6, with 7 bases that match TRBD1. The V and J ends lost 5 bases and 0 bases, in that order; junction bases with no gene match: 7. Germline CDR1 MDHEN, CDR2 SYDVKM. The CDR3 runs to 17 residues. The CDR3 protein is CASSPQGTSSGANVLTF. In DNA form, the CDR3 reads TGTGCCAGCAGTCCACAGGGGACCTCCTCTGGGGCCAACGTCCTGACTTTC. The variable domain in full, completed from reference TRBV28 and TRBJ2-6, reads DVKVTQSSRYLVKRTGEKVFLECVQDMDHENMFWYRQDPGLGLRLIYFSYDVKMKEKGDIPEGYSVSREKKERFSLILESASTNQTSMYLCASSPQGTSSGANVLTFGAGSRLTVL.

This sequence joins TRBV12-3 or TRBV12-4 and TRBJ1-1; 7 bases are shared with TRBD1. Germline trimming cut 5 bases from V and 5 bases from J; bases unmatched to any gene: 5. CDR3 length: 13 residues. CDR3: CASSRDRRTEAFF. The CDR3 bases are TGTGCCAGCAGTAGGGACAGAAGAACTGAAGCTTTCTTT.

The chain links TRBV12-3 or TRBV12-4 to TRBJ1-1; 8 bases map to TRBD1. V lost 9 bases to trimming and J lost 4 bases; unmatched junction nucleotides: 7. The CDR3 contains 13 residues. The CDR3 protein is CASTGGDSTEAFF. The CDR3 DNA follows: TGTGCCAGTACAGGGGGGGATAGCACTGAAGCTTTCTTT.

The V call is TRBV9, the J call TRBJ1-1; D is unresolved. In germline, CDR1 is SGDLS, CDR2 YYNGEE. The V and J ends lost 0 bases and 0 bases respectively, with 15 bases between them. The CDR3 has 17 amino acids. CDR3 sequence (DNA): TGTGCCAGCAGCGTAGCTAGCGTGGCGGAGGTGAACACTGAAGCTTTCTTT. It codes for CASSVASVAEVNTEAFF.

V gene TRBV7-8 combines with J gene TRBJ1-4; TRBD1 matches 9 bases. V shed 5 bases, J shed 8 bases, and the junction held 15 bases outside the gene matches. In germline, CDR1 is SGHVS, CDR2 FQNEAQ. The CDR3 length is 17 residues. The CDR3: CASSRSAGQGSWEKLFF. The CDR3 DNA reads TGTGCCAGCAGCCGCTCTGCGGGACAGGGTTCTTGGGAAAAACTGTTTTTT.

The chain recombines TRBV5-1 with TRBJ1-6; tentative D call: TRBD1 (5 bases). The CDR3 extends over 13 amino acids. Germline V gene lookup returns CDR1 SGHRS and CDR2 YFSETQ. The germline V and J ends were trimmed by 4 bases and 8 bases, with 10 bases remaining between them. The CDR3 loop is CASSGSTDSPLHF. The CDR3 nucleotides are TGCGCCAGCAGCGGGTCGACAGATTCACCCCTCCACTTT. The full variable domain, in which reference TRBV5-1 and TRBJ1-6 provide the parts outside the CDR3, is KAGVTQTPRYLIKTRGQQVTLSCSPISGHRSVSWYQQTPGQGLQFLFEYFSETQRNKGNFPGRFSGRQFSNSRSEMNVSTLELGDSALYLCASSGSTDSPLHFGNGTRLTVT.

This chain connects TRBV5-6 to TRBJ2-2, with a possible D match to TRBD1 (6 bases). The germline V and J ends were trimmed by 3 bases and 6 bases, with 15 bases remaining between them. The CDR3 length is 15 residues. Germline lookup yields CDR1 SGHDT and CDR2 YYEEEE. Here the CDR3 DNA reads TGTGCCAGCAGCTCTCTGGGCCAGGGGCCCGGGGAGCTGTTTTTT. Translated, it gives CASSSLGQGPGELFF.

V gene TRBV6-6 combines with J gene TRBJ1-2; 10 positions match TRBD1. The CDR3 sequence is 12 residues long. V was pared by 8 bases and J by 9 bases, with 6 bases of the junction left unmatched. From germline, CDR1 is MNHNY and CDR2 SVGAGI (reference sequence). The CDR3 nucleotides are TGTGCCAGCGCGTTGGGACAGGGGAGCTACACCTTC. Encoded protein: CASALGQGSYTF.

The count of this clone is one. V and J are TRBV2 and TRBJ2-5; 13 bases align to TRBD2. Looked up from germline, CDR1 is SNHLY and CDR2 is FYNNEI. Trimming took 6 bases from V and 2 from J; bases not matched to a gene: 0. The CDR3 has 14 amino acids. This CDR3 is CASRLAGGQETQYF. CDR3 nucleotides: TGTGCCAGCAGACTAGCGGGGGGGCAAGAGACCCAGTACTTC.